This record covers a single T cell receptor beta chain. Antigen unknown. From germline, CDR1 is MNHNS and CDR2 SASEGT. The ends lost 4 bases at V and 3 bases at J; junction bases unmatched: 9. This CDR3 is built from 17 residues. These data originate in a study of cytomegalovirus exposure and HLA in healthy donors. Study-wide results and limits: The classifier reportedly diagnosed cytomegalovirus status with high specificity and sensitivity. Another analysis was done later, and it associated approximately 15,000 TCR beta sequences with HLA alleles at 0.05 false discovery rate. In a later analysis, TCR beta V- and J-gene trimming showed a link to a missense DCLRE1C variant.

This PCR relied on a set of 60 Vbeta primers and 13 Jbeta primers. Some clones are missing from TCRdb's copy, which holds only in-frame ones; the method was immunoSEQ multiplex PCR. The sample includes some 150,000 clones, roughly 73% of them seen just once. Input material: PBMCs. This receptor was identified in a male donor in good health and CMV-seronegative. The rearrangement uses TRBV6-1 and TRBJ2-3; 11 nucleotides match TRBD2. This CDR3 reads CASSVTSGGPMTDTQYF. CDR3 nucleotides: TGTGCCAGCAGTGTCACTAGCGGGGGCCCTATGACAGATACGCAGTATTTT.